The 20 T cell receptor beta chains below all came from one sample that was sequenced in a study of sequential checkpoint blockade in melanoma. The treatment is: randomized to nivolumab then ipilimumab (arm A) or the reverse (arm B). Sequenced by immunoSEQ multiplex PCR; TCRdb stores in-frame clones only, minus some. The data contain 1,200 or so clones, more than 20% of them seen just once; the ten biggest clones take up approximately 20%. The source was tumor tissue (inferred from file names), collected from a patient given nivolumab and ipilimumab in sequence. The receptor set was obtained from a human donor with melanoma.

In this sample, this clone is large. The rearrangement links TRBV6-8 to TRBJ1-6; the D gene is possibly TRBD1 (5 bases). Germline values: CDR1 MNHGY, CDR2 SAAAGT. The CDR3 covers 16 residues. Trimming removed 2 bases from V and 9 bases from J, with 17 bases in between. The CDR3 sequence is CASSYAPDTGGSPLHF. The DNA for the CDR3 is TGTGCCAGCAGTTACGCCCCGGACACCGGGGGTTCACCCCTCCACTTT.

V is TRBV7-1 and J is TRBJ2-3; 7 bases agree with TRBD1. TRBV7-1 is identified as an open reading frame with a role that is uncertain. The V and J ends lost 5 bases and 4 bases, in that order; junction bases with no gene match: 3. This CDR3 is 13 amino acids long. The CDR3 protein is CASSNRGADTQYF. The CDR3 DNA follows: TGTGCCAGCAGCAACAGGGGCGCAGATACGCAGTATTTT.

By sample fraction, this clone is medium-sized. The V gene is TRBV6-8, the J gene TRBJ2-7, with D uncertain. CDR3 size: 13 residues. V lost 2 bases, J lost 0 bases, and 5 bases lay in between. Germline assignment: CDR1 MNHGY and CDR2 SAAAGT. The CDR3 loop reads CASSYTSSYEQYF. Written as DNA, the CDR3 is TGTGCCAGCAGTTACACGAGCTCCTACGAGCAGTACTTC.

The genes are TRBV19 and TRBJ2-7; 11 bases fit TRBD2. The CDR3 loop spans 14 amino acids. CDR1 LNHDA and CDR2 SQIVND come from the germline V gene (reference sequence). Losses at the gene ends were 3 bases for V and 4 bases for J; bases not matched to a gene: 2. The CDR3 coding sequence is TGTGCCAGTAGTATCGCTAGCGGGAGGTACGAGCAGTACTTC. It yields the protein CASSIASGRYEQYF.

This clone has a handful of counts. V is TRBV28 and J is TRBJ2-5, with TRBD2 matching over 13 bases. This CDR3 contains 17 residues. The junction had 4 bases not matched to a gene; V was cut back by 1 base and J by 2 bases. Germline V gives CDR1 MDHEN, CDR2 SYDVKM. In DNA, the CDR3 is TGTGCCAGCAGTTTATCGGGACTAGCGGGGCTTCAAGAGACCCAGTACTTC. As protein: CASSLSGLAGLQETQYF.

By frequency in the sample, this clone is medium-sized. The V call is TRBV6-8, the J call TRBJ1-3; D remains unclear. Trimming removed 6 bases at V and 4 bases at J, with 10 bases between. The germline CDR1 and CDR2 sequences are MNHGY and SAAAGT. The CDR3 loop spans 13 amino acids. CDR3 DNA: TGTGCCAGCAGACGTACTTTAGGAAACACCATATATTTT. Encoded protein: CASRRTLGNTIYF.

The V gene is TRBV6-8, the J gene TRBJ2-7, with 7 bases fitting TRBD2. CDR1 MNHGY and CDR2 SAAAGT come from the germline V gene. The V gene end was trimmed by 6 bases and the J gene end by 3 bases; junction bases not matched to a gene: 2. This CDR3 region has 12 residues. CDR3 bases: TGTGCCAGCAGCAGCGGGGACTACGAGCAGTACTTC. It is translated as CASSSGDYEQYF.

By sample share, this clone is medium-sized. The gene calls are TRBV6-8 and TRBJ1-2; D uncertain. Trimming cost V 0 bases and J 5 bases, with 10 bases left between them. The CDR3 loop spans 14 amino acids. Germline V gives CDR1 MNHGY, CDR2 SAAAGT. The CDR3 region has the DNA TGTGCCAGCAGTTACTCCAGCGAGGCGTATGGCTACACCTTC. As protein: CASSYSSEAYGYTF.

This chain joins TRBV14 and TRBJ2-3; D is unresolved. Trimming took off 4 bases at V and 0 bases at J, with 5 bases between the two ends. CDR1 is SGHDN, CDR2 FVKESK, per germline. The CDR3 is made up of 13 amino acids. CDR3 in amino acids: CASSRFSTDTQYF. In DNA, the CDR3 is TGTGCCAGCAGCCGATTTAGCACAGATACGCAGTATTTT.

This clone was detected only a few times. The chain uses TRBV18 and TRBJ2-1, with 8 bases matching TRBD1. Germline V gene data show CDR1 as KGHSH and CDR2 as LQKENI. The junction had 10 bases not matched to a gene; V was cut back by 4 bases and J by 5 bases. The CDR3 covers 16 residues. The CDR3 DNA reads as TGTGCCAGCTCACGGATGGACAGGGCGGGAAACAATGAGCAGTTCTTC. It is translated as CASSRMDRAGNNEQFF.

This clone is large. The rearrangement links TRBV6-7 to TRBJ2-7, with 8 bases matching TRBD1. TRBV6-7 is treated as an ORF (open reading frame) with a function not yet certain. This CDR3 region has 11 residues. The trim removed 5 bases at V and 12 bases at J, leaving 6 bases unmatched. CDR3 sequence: CASSQRDRTYF. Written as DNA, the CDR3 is TGTGCCAGCAGTCAGAGGGACAGGACGTACTTC.

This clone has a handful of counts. CDR3 amino acids: CASTIGQGGSGNTIYF. DNA for the CDR3: TGTGCCAGCACCATTGGACAGGGAGGATCTGGAAACACCATATATTTT. This chain uses TRBV12-5 with TRBJ1-3; 8 bases match TRBD1. The CDR3 loop spans 16 amino acids. Germline V CDR1 and CDR2: LGHNT, FRNRAP.

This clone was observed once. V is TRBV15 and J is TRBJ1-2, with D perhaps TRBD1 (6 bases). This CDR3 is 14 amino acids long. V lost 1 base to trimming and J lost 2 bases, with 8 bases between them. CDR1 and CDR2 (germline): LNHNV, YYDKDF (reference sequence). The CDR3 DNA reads TGTGCCACCAGCAGAGCCGGGACAAACTATGGCTACACCTTC. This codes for CATSRAGTNYGYTF.

The CDR3 DNA is TGTGCCAGTAGTGCAGGACCTTCCTACGAGCAGTACTTC. The encoded protein is CASSAGPSYEQYF. V and J are TRBV19 and TRBJ2-7, with D uncertain. The CDR3 has 13 amino acids. Germline V gene lookup returns CDR1 LNHDA and CDR2 SQIVND (reference sequence). V dropped 5 bases and J dropped 1 base, with 9 bases sitting between them.

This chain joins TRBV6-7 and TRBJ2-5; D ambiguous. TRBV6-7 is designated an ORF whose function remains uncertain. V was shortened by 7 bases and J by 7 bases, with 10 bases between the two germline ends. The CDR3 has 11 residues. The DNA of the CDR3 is TGTGCCAGCATAGGTTCAGGGACCCAGTACTTC. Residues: CASIGSGTQYF.

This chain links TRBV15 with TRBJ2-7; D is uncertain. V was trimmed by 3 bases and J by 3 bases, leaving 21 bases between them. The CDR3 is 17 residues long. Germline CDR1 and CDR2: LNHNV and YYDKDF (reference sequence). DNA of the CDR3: TGTGCCACCAGCAGTTTATTCGGTCAAGATCCCGTCTACGAGCAGTACTTC. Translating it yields CATSSLFGQDPVYEQYF.

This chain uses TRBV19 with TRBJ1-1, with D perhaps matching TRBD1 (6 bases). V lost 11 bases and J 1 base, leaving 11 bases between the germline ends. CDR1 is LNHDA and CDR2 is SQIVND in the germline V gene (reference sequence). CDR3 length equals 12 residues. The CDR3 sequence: CASSGENTEAFF. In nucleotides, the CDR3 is TGTGCCTCCTCAGGGGAGAACACTGAAGCTTTCTTT. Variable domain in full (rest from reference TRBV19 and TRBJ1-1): DGGITQSPKYLFRKEGQNVTLSCEQNLNHDAMYWYRQDPGQGLRLIYYSQIVNDFQKGDIAEGYSVSREKKESFPLTVTSAQKNPTAFYLCASSGENTEAFFGQGTRLTVV.

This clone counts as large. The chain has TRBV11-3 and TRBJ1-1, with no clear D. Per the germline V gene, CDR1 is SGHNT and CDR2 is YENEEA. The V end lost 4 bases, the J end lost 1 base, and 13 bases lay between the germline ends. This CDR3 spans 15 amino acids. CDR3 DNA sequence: TGTGCCAGCAGCTCCGCGACGGCCGGGAACACTGAAGCTTTCTTT. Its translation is CASSSATAGNTEAFF.

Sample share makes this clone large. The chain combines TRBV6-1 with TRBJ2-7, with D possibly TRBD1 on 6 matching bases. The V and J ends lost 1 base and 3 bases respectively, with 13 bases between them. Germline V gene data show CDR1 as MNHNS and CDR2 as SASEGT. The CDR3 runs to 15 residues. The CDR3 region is CASSEEGHPIYEQYF. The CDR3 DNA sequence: TGTGCCAGCAGTGAAGAGGGACACCCCATCTACGAGCAGTACTTC.

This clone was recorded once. The chain's CDR3 is CASSIDQVLGSGRVTGELFF. CDR3 bases: TGTGCCAGTAGTATAGATCAGGTATTGGGTAGCGGAAGAGTCACCGGGGAGCTGTTTTTT. The chain carries TRBV19 and TRBJ2-2; TRBD2 might be the D (6 bases). CDR1 and CDR2 from the germline V gene are LNHDA and SQIVND (reference sequence). V gave up 0 bases and J gave up 4 bases, with 24 bases separating them. This CDR3 contains 20 residues.